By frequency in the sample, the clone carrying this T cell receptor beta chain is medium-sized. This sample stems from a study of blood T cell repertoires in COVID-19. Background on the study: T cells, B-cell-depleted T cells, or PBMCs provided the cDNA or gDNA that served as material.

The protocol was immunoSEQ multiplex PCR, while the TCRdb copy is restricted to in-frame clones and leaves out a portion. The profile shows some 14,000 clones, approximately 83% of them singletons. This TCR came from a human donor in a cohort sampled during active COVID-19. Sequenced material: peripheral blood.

CDR3 nucleotide sequence: TGCAGCGTTGGTAGCGCCGGGAGTTACTCGGACAATGAGCAGTTCTTC. Translating it yields CSVGSAGSYSDNEQFF. The chain links TRBV29-1 to TRBJ2-1, with a tentative D call TRBD2 (6 bases). V was trimmed by 4 bases and J by 5 bases, leaving 21 bases between them. CDR1 and CDR2 (germline): SQVTM, ANQGSEA. The CDR3 contains 16 residues.